A single sample gave rise to the 17 T cell receptor beta chains below, sequenced in a study of blood T cell repertoires in COVID-19. TCRdb's table, derived via immunoSEQ multiplex PCR, lists solely in-frame clones and lacks some. The sample lists approximately 79,000 clones, around 89% seen once, with around 0.6% in the top ten. The sequenced sample was peripheral blood. These receptors were collected from a man between 60 and 70 years old with acute or convalescent COVID-19.

This clone was seen only a few times. This chain connects TRBV19 to TRBJ1-1, with TRBD1 matching 9 bases. Germline CDR1 reads LNHDA; CDR2 reads SQIVND (reference sequence). V gave up 9 bases and J gave up 3 bases; unmatched junction bases: 8. This CDR3 is 14 amino acids long. The CDR3 loop reads CASSMTGGYTEAFF. The CDR3 bases are TGTGCCAGCTCTATGACAGGGGGTTACACTGAAGCTTTCTTT.

The CDR3 sequence is CASSFRIAGETQYF. DNA for the CDR3: TGCGCCAGCAGCTTTCGGATAGCGGGAGAGACCCAGTACTTC. The rearrangement joins TRBV5-1 to TRBJ2-5; TRBD2 agrees at 7 bases. J gave up 4 bases and V 2 bases, and 5 bases lay outside the gene matches. The length of the CDR3 is 14 residues. Germline V gene data show CDR1 as SGHRS and CDR2 as YFSETQ.

This clone was picked up a small number of times. This chain uses TRBV19 with TRBJ1-2, with 7 bases that match TRBD1. Germline CDR1 and CDR2: LNHDA and SQIVND (reference sequence). This CDR3 spans 12 amino acids. V shed 5 bases and J 7 bases; nucleotides not matched to a gene: 4. The CDR3 reads CASSRPGGGYTF. In nucleotides, the CDR3 is TGTGCCAGTAGTCGACCAGGGGGTGGCTACACCTTC.

This clone was detected once. J is TRBJ2-1 and V is TRBV11-2; maybe TRBD2 (6 bases). The CDR3 is 12 residues long. Germline V gene sequence: CDR1 SGHAT, CDR2 FQNNGV. V was clipped by 5 bases and J by 9 bases, with 11 bases between them. CDR3 sequence: CASSQTRSEQFF. CDR3 nucleotides: TGTGCCAGCAGCCAGACTAGGTCTGAGCAGTTCTTC.

This clone was counted a few times. The CDR3 DNA sequence: TGTGCCAGCAGTTTATCAAGGACAGGGGGTAGATCACCCCTCCACTTT. Its translation is CASSLSRTGGRSPLHF. The chain has TRBV27 and TRBJ1-6; 10 bases are a match to TRBD1. CDR1 and CDR2 from the germline V gene are MNHEY and SMNVEV (reference sequence). The CDR3 contains 16 residues. V shed 0 bases, J shed 10 bases, and the junction held 6 bases outside the gene matches.

The chain combines TRBV11-3 with TRBJ2-5; D is possibly TRBD2 (6 bases). The CDR3 spans 17 residues. Trimming took 2 bases from V and 1 from J, leaving 17 bases between them. Germline CDR1 SGHNT, CDR2 YENEEA. CDR3 sequence reads: CASSLSAGKVGQETQYF. In DNA, the CDR3 is TGTGCCAGCAGCTTAAGTGCGGGGAAGGTTGGCCAAGAGACCCAGTACTTC.

The genes are TRBV14 and TRBJ2-7; D may be TRBD1 (5 bases). V was pared by 1 base and J by 2 bases, with 12 bases between. The CDR3 consists of 15 residues. Looked up from germline, CDR1 is SGHDN and CDR2 is FVKESK. The CDR3: CASSQGLVGPYEQYF. CDR3 nucleotides: TGTGCCAGCAGCCAAGGATTGGTGGGGCCCTACGAGCAGTACTTC.

The CDR3 loop reads CASREDREYGYTF. For the CDR3, the DNA is TGCGCCAGCAGAGAGGACAGGGAGTATGGCTACACCTTC. V gene TRBV5-1 combines with J gene TRBJ1-2; 8 bases agree with TRBD1. This CDR3 contains 13 residues. Germline assignment: CDR1 SGHRS and CDR2 YFSETQ. The V segment lost 5 bases and the J segment 5 bases; nucleotides outside the gene matches: 5.

The chain recombines TRBV7-9 with TRBJ1-1; D gene unclear. Germline V lookup: CDR1 SEHNR, CDR2 FQNEAQ (reference sequence). The V gene lost 4 bases and the J gene lost 0 bases, with 15 bases spanning the gap. The CDR3 length is 16 residues. The CDR3 DNA reads TGTGCCAGCAGCTATGACTACAGAAGCATGAACACTGAAGCTTTCTTT. Protein sequence: CASSYDYRSMNTEAFF.

The chain has TRBV4-1 and TRBJ2-7, with D possibly matching TRBD2 (6 bases). Germline CDR1 and CDR2: MGHRA and YSYEKL. The V gene lost 0 bases and the J gene lost 3 bases, with 27 bases spanning the gap. The CDR3 loop spans 20 amino acids. The CDR3: CASSQDPLGAGTLEVYEQYF. The CDR3 coding sequence is TGCGCCAGCAGCCAAGATCCGCTTGGGGCGGGAACACTGGAGGTCTACGAGCAGTACTTC.

V and J are TRBV5-1 and TRBJ2-2, with a tentative D call TRBD1 (6 bases). Germline CDR1 is SGHRS and CDR2 is YFSETQ. This CDR3 spans 15 amino acids. The V and J ends lost 4 bases and 1 base respectively, with 11 bases between them. The CDR3 coding sequence is TGCGCCAGCAGCCCCGCGACAGGGAACACCGGGGAGCTGTTTTTT. Translating it yields CASSPATGNTGELFF.

This clone appeared a few times. The rearrangement joins TRBV7-2 to TRBJ2-3; no reliable D call. The V and J ends lost 2 bases and 2 bases respectively, with 8 bases between them. The CDR3 totals 14 residues. Germline CDR1 and CDR2: SGHTA and FQGNSA. CDR3 nucleotide sequence: TGTGCCAGCAGCTTATGGCTAGACACAGATACGCAGTATTTT. As protein: CASSLWLDTDTQYF.

This clone was observed a few times. CDR3 nucleotides: TGTGCCAGCTCCCTTAACAGGGAAATCACTGAAGCTTTCTTT. It codes for CASSLNREITEAFF. The chain employs TRBV18 and TRBJ1-1, with D possibly TRBD1 on 6 matching bases. CDR3 length: 14 amino acids. CDR1 and CDR2 from the germline V gene are KGHSH and LQKENI. V lost 6 bases and J lost 4, with 15 bases in between.

V is TRBV9 and J is TRBJ2-2; a weak D match, TRBD2 (6 bases). The V and J ends lost 0 bases and 0 bases respectively, with 12 bases between them. This CDR3 spans 17 amino acids. Germline V gene sequence: CDR1 SGDLS, CDR2 YYNGEE. The CDR3, as DNA: TGTGCCAGCAGCGTAGCTATTAGACTAGCGAACACCGGGGAGCTGTTTTTT. Translating it yields CASSVAIRLANTGELFF. Variable domain in full (rest from reference TRBV9 and TRBJ2-2): DSGVTQTPKHLITATGQRVTLRCSPRSGDLSVYWYQQSLDQGLQFLIQYYNGEERAKGNILERFSAQQFPDLHSELNLSSLELGDSALYFCASSVAIRLANTGELFFGEGSRLTVL.

The rearrangement uses TRBV2 and TRBJ1-2; D is unresolved. From germline, CDR1 is SNHLY and CDR2 FYNNEI. V gave up 0 bases and J gave up 8 bases, with 16 bases separating them. The CDR3 consists of 15 residues. The chain's CDR3 is CASSEALGGPGGYTF. CDR3 in DNA: TGTGCCAGCAGTGAAGCGCTTGGAGGGCCCGGGGGCTACACCTTC.

CDR3 nucleotides: TGTGCCAGCAGCCCGCCAGGACAAACCTACGAGCAGTACTTC. This codes for CASSPPGQTYEQYF. This chain connects TRBV9 to TRBJ2-7; D is possibly TRBD1 (5 bases). The germline gives CDR1 SGDLS, CDR2 YYNGEE. The CDR3 runs 14 residues. V was pared by 4 bases and J by 2 bases, with 13 bases between.

The chain combines TRBV27 with TRBJ1-1; D not resolved. This CDR3 is built from 13 residues. The ends were cut back, 7 bases at V and 1 base at J, with 10 bases in the middle. Germline CDR1 MNHEY, CDR2 SMNVEV (reference sequence). The CDR3 here is CASTTYSNTEAFF. In DNA, the CDR3 is TGTGCCAGCACCACTTATTCGAACACTGAAGCTTTCTTT.